This note documents a single TCR beta chain sequence. Its specificity is unknown. The data originate from a study of OX40 agonist ivuxolimab in advanced cancers. At the level of the study: Dose-escalation patients were diagnosed with hepatocellular carcinoma, melanoma, renal cell cancer or head and neck cancer. Those enrolled were roughly 85% male, with a mean age of around 60 years and ages from roughly 20 to 85. Whole-study findings and limits: Mean expanded clone counts were higher in CD8+ than CD4+ T cells.

Germline loops: CDR1 SGDLS, CDR2 YYNGEE. J lost 2 bases, V lost 1 base, and 1 base had no gene match. The CDR3 is 14 residues long. Assay: immunoSEQ multiplex PCR; the TCRdb copy retains only in-frame clones and omits some. The sample carries about 58,000 clones, approximately 75% recorded once. This chain links TRBV9 with TRBJ2-7; 9 bases match TRBD1. This clonotype originated in an adult with an advanced solid tumor such as melanoma, head and neck, liver or kidney cancer. Sequencing was performed on CD4+ or CD8+ T cells sorted from blood, taken in a trial of the OX40 agonist ivuxolimab. The CDR3 spells CASSVRDRAYEQYF. DNA for the CDR3: TGTGCCAGCAGCGTAAGGGACAGGGCCTACGAGCAGTACTTC.